Below, 20 T cell receptor beta chains from the same sample are listed, as sequenced in a study of T cells of healthy individuals (dated by TCRdb to between 2017 and 2018). Library construction relied on 5' RACE. TCRdb records Illumina MiSeq as the sequencer. The public sequencing data were trimmed at Q25 with fastp and processed into clonotypes with MiXCR by TCRdb, which kept only in-frame beta chains. Each entry is one CDR3 protein sequence, shown with its most common DNA and genes. Present in this sample are 100,000 or so distinct CDR3 sequences, approximately 15% of which were seen just once. Of the sample, over 5% falls within the top ten clones. The receptors stem from a human donor in good health.

This clonotype was counted a few times. The V call is TRBV27, the J call TRBJ1-5; 7 positions agree with TRBD1. CDR1 and CDR2 from the germline V gene are MNHEY and SMNVEV (reference sequence). The CDR3 length is 15 residues. The J segment lost 6 bases and the V segment lost 5 bases, leaving 10 bases of the junction unmatched. The CDR3 bases are TGTGCCAGCAGTCCAGCTCGCGACAGGGCTCAGCCCCAGCATTTT. This sequence encodes CASSPARDRAQPQHF.

The chain couples TRBV10-3 to TRBJ2-2, with 10 nucleotides matching TRBD1. This CDR3 has 15 amino acids. The trim removed 3 bases at V and 6 bases at J, leaving 4 bases unmatched. CDR1 is ENHRY and CDR2 is SYGVKD in the germline V gene. The CDR3 region is CAISDGQGGAGELFF. The CDR3 bases are TGTGCCATCAGTGACGGACAGGGGGGGGCCGGGGAGCTGTTTTTT.

This clonotype showed up many times. The chain is built from TRBV4-1 and TRBJ1-5, with TRBD1 identical over 8 bases. Germline CDR1 is MGHRA and CDR2 is YSYEKL. After removal of 6 bases from V and 7 bases from J, the junction contained 8 bases not matched to a gene. The CDR3 runs to 14 residues. The DNA of the CDR3 is TGCGCCAGCAGTCAGGACAGGGAGGACCAGCCCCAGCATTTT. It specifies CASSQDREDQPQHF.

This clonotype has just a few counts. The chain uses TRBV27 and TRBJ2-3; 9 positions agree with TRBD1. This CDR3 is built from 17 residues. Germline V gives CDR1 MNHEY, CDR2 SMNVEV (reference sequence). The V segment lost 5 bases and the J segment 7 bases; nucleotides outside the gene matches: 16. The CDR3 region has the DNA TGTGCCAGCAGTCCTGGGTTCGGGACAGGGATTGTGAATACGCAGTATTTT. It translates to CASSPGFGTGIVNTQYF.

The CDR3 region is CASSPGGRNYGYTF. DNA for the CDR3: TGCGCCAGCAGCCCGGGGGGGCGGAACTATGGCTACACCTTC. V gene TRBV5-1 combines with J gene TRBJ1-2; TRBD1 might be the D (6 bases). V dropped 4 bases and J dropped 2 bases, with 12 bases sitting between them. The CDR3 loop spans 14 amino acids. The germline V gene encodes CDR1 SGHRS and CDR2 YFSETQ.

This clonotype came up many times. The V call is TRBV29-1, the J call TRBJ2-3, with 8 bases identical to TRBD1. Trimming cost V 5 bases and J 3 bases; bases outside gene matches: 7. Germline CDR1 reads SQVTM; CDR2 reads ANQGSEA. The CDR3 is 14 residues long. CDR3 bases: TGCAGCGTTAGCGGACAGGGAGGAACAGATACGCAGTATTTT. It translates to CSVSGQGGTDTQYF.

This clonotype has at least ten counts. This chain links TRBV23-1 with TRBJ2-1, with D possibly TRBD2 on 7 matching bases. TRBV23-1 carries the ORF label, with uncertain function. There are 16 residues in the CDR3. V dropped 2 bases and J dropped 2 bases, with 13 bases sitting between them. This CDR3 reads CASSQRGAVTYNEQFF. The DNA for the CDR3 is TGCGCCAGCAGTCAACGGGGGGCGGTAACCTACAATGAGCAGTTCTTC.

J is TRBJ2-1 and V is TRBV7-3; D is uncertain. The CDR3 length is 14 residues. Germline V gives CDR1 SGHTA, CDR2 FQGTGA. V was pared by 2 bases and J by 5 bases, with 10 bases between. In nucleotides, the CDR3 is TGTGCCAGCAGCTTAGGGTACCAGCACAATGAGCAGTTCTTC. As protein: CASSLGYQHNEQFF.

This clonotype was recorded many times. This sequence joins TRBV6-2 or TRBV6-3 and TRBJ1-5; D ambiguous. V was cut by 2 bases and J by 6 bases, with 5 bases left in between. This CDR3 region has 12 residues. CDR1 and CDR2 (germline): MNHEY, SVGEGT. The CDR3 here is CASSYGSQPQHF. Here the CDR3 DNA reads TGTGCCAGCAGTTACGGTAGTCAGCCCCAGCATTTT.

This clonotype has only a few counts. The chain recombines TRBV21-1 with TRBJ1-5. TRBV21-1 is a documented pseudogene. The CDR3 loop spans 14 amino acids. The CDR3 DNA reads TGTGCCAGCAGCATGGACTCCCTAGATCAGCCCCAGCATTTT. Encoded protein: CASSMDSLDQPQHF.

The rearrangement links TRBV21-1 to TRBJ1-2; whether TRBD1, the table's D call, matches the DNA was not checked. TRBV21-1 is a documented pseudogene. The CDR3 has 16 amino acids. CDR3 in amino acids: CASSGQGAQDYYGYTF. Here the CDR3 DNA reads TGTGCCAGCAGCGGACAGGGGGCGCAGGACTACTATGGCTACACCTTC.

In its sample, this clonotype was seen many times. The chain combines TRBV6-5 with TRBJ2-7, with a weak D call TRBD1 (5 bases). V gave up 2 bases and J gave up 11 bases, with 22 bases separating them. CDR1 is MNHEY, CDR2 SVGAGI, per germline. The CDR3 runs to 15 residues. The CDR3 is CASSYTIGPPGQEYF. The CDR3 coding sequence is TGTGCCAGCAGTTACACCATCGGGCCGCCAGGGCAGGAGTACTTC.

This rearrangement joins TRBV25-1 to TRBJ1-6, with D unclear. Germline V CDR1 and CDR2: MGHDK, SYGVNS. There are 12 residues in the CDR3. The ends were cut back, 2 bases at V and 11 bases at J, with 7 bases in the middle. CDR3 residues: CASSEGDTPLHF. The DNA for the CDR3 is TGTGCCAGCAGTGAAGGTGACACACCCCTCCACTTT.

This clonotype was seen a handful of times. The rearrangement uses TRBV28 and TRBJ1-2; D is perhaps TRBD1 (5 bases). The CDR3 is 15 residues long. V was cut by 5 bases and J by 2 bases, with 15 bases left in between. Germline CDR1 MDHEN, CDR2 SYDVKM. CDR3 sequence: CASSPPPGYNYGYTF. CDR3 coding DNA: TGTGCCAGCAGTCCCCCCCCAGGGTACAACTATGGCTACACCTTC.

This clonotype was counted many times. The chain is built from TRBV7-6 and TRBJ2-3; D is ambiguous. The germline V and J ends were trimmed by 2 bases and 0 bases, with 12 bases remaining between them. CDR1 SGHVS and CDR2 FNYEAQ come from the germline V gene. The CDR3 loop spans 16 amino acids. Here the CDR3 reads CASSLRRASSTDTQYF. The CDR3 DNA sequence: TGTGCCAGCAGCTTACGTCGGGCTTCTAGCACAGATACGCAGTATTTT.

A few counts support this clonotype. The chain carries TRBV6-1 and TRBJ2-1; TRBD2 aligns across 12 bases. The germline V gene encodes CDR1 MNHNS and CDR2 SASEGT. V was clipped by 2 bases and J by 5 bases; unmatched bases: 1. CDR3 length: 15 residues. The CDR3 DNA is TGTGCCAGCAGTGAACTAGCGGGGGGGCACAATGAGCAGTTCTTC. Encoded protein: CASSELAGGHNEQFF.

The table lists this clonotype with many counts. This sequence joins TRBV28 and TRBJ2-2; 10 bases agree with TRBD2. The CDR3 extends over 15 amino acids. The germline CDR1 and CDR2 sequences are MDHEN and SYDVKM. Trimming removed 6 bases from V and 7 bases from J; junction bases left unmatched: 8. The CDR3 coding sequence is TGTGCCAGCAGCCCCACTAGCGGGACCCACGGGGAGCTGTTTTTT. This encodes CASSPTSGTHGELFF.

This chain uses TRBV20-1 with TRBJ2-7; 10 bases are a match to TRBD1. CDR3 length equals 15 residues. V gave up 3 bases and J gave up 0 bases; unmatched junction bases: 5. Germline lookup yields CDR1 DFQATT and CDR2 SNEGSKA (reference sequence). The chain's CDR3 is CSARGGTGDSYEQYF. The CDR3 DNA follows: TGCAGTGCTAGGGGAGGGACAGGGGACTCCTACGAGCAGTACTTC.

This clonotype was observed a few times. The chain has TRBV10-3 and TRBJ1-6; a weak D match, TRBD1 (5 bases). CDR1 is ENHRY and CDR2 is SYGVKD in the germline V gene. V was shortened by 2 bases and J by 10 bases, with 15 bases between the two germline ends. This CDR3 is built from 15 residues. In DNA form, the CDR3 reads TGTGCCATCAGTGAGGGGTGGGACTTGGACTCACCCCTCCACTTT. This codes for CAISEGWDLDSPLHF.

V and J are TRBV19 and TRBJ1-4; maybe TRBD1 (6 bases). Germline CDR1 LNHDA, CDR2 SQIVND (reference sequence). The CDR3 is 14 amino acids. V lost 3 bases to trimming and J lost 5 bases, with 10 bases between them. The CDR3 region is CASSIRQENEKLFF. As DNA, the CDR3 is TGTGCCAGTAGTATCCGACAGGAGAATGAAAAACTGTTTTTT.